The clone carrying this T cell receptor beta chain was observed a handful of times. Its cognate antigen is unknown. Trimming cost V 2 bases and J 9 bases, with 14 bases left between them. CDR3 size: 13 residues. Germline CDR1 GTSNPN, CDR2 SVGIG (reference sequence). The data stem from a study of T cell responses to AZD1222 COVID-19 vaccine. Study results and limitations: None of the repertoires were sampled until the peak T cell response had passed. Spike-specific TCR breadth and depth were elevated following two AZD1222 doses. The study found vaccine-associated CD4 TCRs spanning spike, dominant at 160-218 and 743-854. The study identified only a handful of AZD1222 recipients as seropositive at baseline.

The protocol was immunoSEQ multiplex PCR, while the TCRdb copy is restricted to in-frame clones and leaves out a portion. The sample shows approximately 77,000 clones, 80% to 95% of them seen only once. The sample consisted of peripheral blood, taken 28 days after the second AZD1222 dose. This rearrangement joins TRBV30 to TRBJ2-1, with TRBD1 as a possible D gene (5 bases). The TCR comes from an adult who received the AZD1222 COVID-19 vaccine. DNA of the CDR3: TGTGCCTGGAGTCCCCAGGGATGGGCTGAGCAGTTCTTC. Its translation is CAWSPQGWAEQFF.